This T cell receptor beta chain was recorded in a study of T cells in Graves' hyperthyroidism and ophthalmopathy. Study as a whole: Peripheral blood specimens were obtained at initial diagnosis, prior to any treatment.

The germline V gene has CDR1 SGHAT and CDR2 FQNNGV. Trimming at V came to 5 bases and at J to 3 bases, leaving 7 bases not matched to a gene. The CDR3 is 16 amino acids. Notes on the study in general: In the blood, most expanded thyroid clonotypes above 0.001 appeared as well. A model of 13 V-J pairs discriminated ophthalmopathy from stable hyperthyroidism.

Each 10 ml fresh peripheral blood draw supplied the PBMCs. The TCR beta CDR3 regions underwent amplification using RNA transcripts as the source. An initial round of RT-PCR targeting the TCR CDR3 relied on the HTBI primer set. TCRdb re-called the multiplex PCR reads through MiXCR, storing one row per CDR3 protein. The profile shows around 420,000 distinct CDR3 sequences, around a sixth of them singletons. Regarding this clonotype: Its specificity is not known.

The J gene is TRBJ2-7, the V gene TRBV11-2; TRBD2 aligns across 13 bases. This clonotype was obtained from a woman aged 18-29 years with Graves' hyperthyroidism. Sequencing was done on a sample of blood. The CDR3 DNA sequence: TGTGCCAGCAGCCCGCGGACTAGCGGGAGTTACTACGAGCAGTACTTC. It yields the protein CASSPRTSGSYYEQYF.